Sequencing of this T cell receptor beta chain was carried out in a study of pediatric ulcerative colitis. General observations from the study: A couple of patients' blood samples yielded substantially fewer templates. No controls had the two rectal clonotypes shared by ulcerative colitis patients.

Rectal tissue came from one to two pinch biopsies taken at colonoscopy. The count of this clone is one. The antigen is undetermined. Produced via immunoSEQ multiplex PCR; TCRdb's table is partial and in-frame only. This table has under 15,000 clones, approximately 77% appearing once. Sequenced: gut tissue. The receptor comes from a boy aged 5-17 years who was a control in a study of pediatric ulcerative colitis.

The CDR3 nucleotides are TGTGCCAGCAGCCAAGATAAGATGGGACTAGGTTCCTACAATGAGCAGTTCTTC. Encoded protein: CASSQDKMGLGSYNEQFF. This sequence joins TRBV4-2 and TRBJ2-1; 8 positions agree with TRBD2. The CDR3 sequence is 18 residues long. Losses at the gene ends were 0 bases for V and 1 base for J; bases not matched to a gene: 8. Germline CDR1 reads LGHNA; CDR2 reads YNFKEQ.